One and the same sample provided the 28 T cell receptor beta chains below, sequenced in a study of T cell repertoires in cytomegalovirus infection (dated by TCRdb to about 2019). Sequencing was carried out with an Illumina HiSeq 1500. The raw public reads went through TCRdb reprocessing: fastp at Q25, MiXCR clone calling, in-frame beta chains kept. Rows with one shared CDR3 protein collapse into an entry with the most common genes and DNA. This sample comprises under 120,000 distinct CDR3 sequences, under 55% of them detected only once. About 76% of the sample rests with the top ten. The sample's treatment or condition label is to be understood as: in vitro stimulation with specific CMV peptide epitopes to enrich CMV-specific T cells. Their cognate antigens are unknown. Sequencing used CD8+ T cells from cultured PBMCs, obtained from culture after CMV antigen stimulation. The receptors derive from a human donor in good health (CMV status not recorded). Some clones in this sample may be carry-over from other donors' samples.

This clonotype was recorded a few times. The chain employs TRBV19 and TRBJ1-1, with D maybe TRBD1 (6 bases). The V gene lost 2 bases and the J gene lost 2 bases, with 9 bases spanning the gap. Germline-derived CDR1 and CDR2 are LNHDA and SQIVND (reference sequence). The CDR3 runs 14 residues. CDR3 nucleotide sequence: TGTGCCAGTAGTATATCGGACAGCAACACTGAAGCTTTCTTT. Translated, it gives CASSISDSNTEAFF.

This clonotype occurred a few times. The chain uses TRBV7-9 and TRBJ1-4; no firm D call. The CDR3 loop spans 15 amino acids. V lost 5 bases and J 2 bases, leaving 12 bases between the germline ends. The V gene's germline CDR1 is SEHNR and CDR2 FQNEAQ (reference sequence). In nucleotides, the CDR3 is TGTGCCAGCAGCCCCATCCCCTCTACTAATGAAAAACTGTTTTTT. Its translation is CASSPIPSTNEKLFF.

As concerns this clonotype: A read error may account for a junction end that differs from germline. The chain combines TRBV27 with TRBJ2-3, with a tentative D call TRBD1 (5 bases). The CDR3 contains 13 residues. Germline CDR1 MNHEY, CDR2 SMNVEV (reference sequence). The CDR3 DNA sequence: TGTACCAGCAGTCCCCGCCTGGGGCGTACGCAGTATTTT. Translation: CTSSPRLGRTQYF.

The J gene is TRBJ1-1, the V gene TRBV20-1; D is ambiguous. The germline CDR1 and CDR2 sequences are DFQATT and SNEGSKA (reference sequence). V was pared by 4 bases and J by 1 base, with 7 bases between. The CDR3 totals 12 residues. The CDR3 nucleotides read TGCAGTGCTATACATAAGAACACTGAAGCTTTCTTT. Translation gives CSAIHKNTEAFF.

This clonotype was counted many times. The chain combines TRBV7-2 with TRBJ1-1; 8 positions match TRBD1. J gave up 5 bases and V 4 bases, and 12 bases lay outside the gene matches. CDR3 size: 16 residues. Germline V gene sequence: CDR1 SGHTA, CDR2 FQGNSA. The CDR3 loop is CASSSQPDRGETEAFF. For the CDR3, the DNA is TGTGCCAGCAGCTCTCAACCCGACAGGGGAGAAACTGAAGCTTTCTTT.

This clonotype has just a few counts. The chain links TRBV15 to TRBJ2-3, with 8 bases matching TRBD2. The CDR3 length is 16 residues. Germline V gene data show CDR1 as LNHNV and CDR2 as YYDKDF (reference sequence). J gave up 1 base and V 3 bases, and 6 bases lay outside the gene matches. The chain's CDR3 is CATSSPRAGGTDTQYF. In DNA, the CDR3 is TGTGCCACCAGCAGTCCCCGAGCGGGGGGCACAGATACGCAGTATTTT.

This chain links TRBV6-6 with TRBJ1-1; no definite D call. The CDR3 loop spans 11 amino acids. The germline V gene has CDR1 MNHNY and CDR2 SVGAGI (reference sequence). The ends were cut back, 10 bases at V and 4 bases at J, with 10 bases in the middle. The CDR3 DNA reads TGTGCCACCTCTCGCAGCACTGAAGCTTTCTTT. Protein: CATSRSTEAFF.

The sample holds a few counts of this clonotype. The chain combines TRBV7-2 with TRBJ1-1; unclear D gene. Germline V CDR1 and CDR2: SGHTA, FQGNSA. Trimming cost V 1 base and J 4 bases, with 7 bases left between them. The CDR3 sequence is 13 residues long. The CDR3 bases are TGTGCCAGCAGCTTAGGGGCGATCACTGAAGCTTTCTTT. This sequence encodes CASSLGAITEAFF.

This chain joins TRBV19 and TRBJ2-1; 14 nucleotides align to TRBD2. The CDR3 spans 18 residues. CDR1 is LNHDA, CDR2 SQIVND, per germline (reference sequence). V was clipped by 7 bases and J by 0 bases; unmatched bases: 8. The CDR3 sequence is CASTLTSGGESSYNEQFF. The CDR3 region has the DNA TGTGCCAGTACTCTGACTAGCGGGGGGGAATCCTCCTACAATGAGCAGTTCTTC.

This chain joins TRBV5-6 and TRBJ2-1; 9 bases agree with TRBD1. Germline V gene sequence: CDR1 SGHDT, CDR2 YYEEEE. The CDR3 has 16 amino acids. The junction had 6 bases not matched to a gene; V was cut back by 0 bases and J by 5 bases. CDR3 DNA sequence: TGTGCCAGCAGCTTGGCTCCGGACAGGGGAAACAATGAGCAGTTCTTC. Residues: CASSLAPDRGNNEQFF.

In its sample, this clonotype was seen many times. The chain is built from TRBV5-4 and TRBJ2-5, with D possibly being TRBD1 or TRBD2 (6 bases each). The V gene lost 2 bases and the J gene lost 4 bases, with 12 bases spanning the gap. Looked up from germline, CDR1 is SGHNT and CDR2 is YYREEE (reference sequence). CDR3 length: 14 amino acids. CDR3 residues: CASSLVGGTETQYF. The CDR3 DNA sequence: TGTGCCAGCAGCTTAGTAGGGGGGACAGAGACCCAGTACTTC.

This clonotype came up many times. V and J are TRBV7-6 and TRBJ1-2; no definite D call. This CDR3 has 14 amino acids. The germline V gene has CDR1 SGHVS and CDR2 FNYEAQ. Trimming removed 2 bases at V and 1 base at J, with 8 bases between. The CDR3 region has the DNA TGTGCCAGCAGCTTATCCGGCAGTAACTATGGCTACACCTTC. As protein: CASSLSGSNYGYTF.

This clonotype was seen a handful of times. The rearrangement joins TRBV2 to TRBJ1-5; a weak D match, TRBD1 (5 bases). The CDR3 consists of 16 residues. Trimming shortened V by 8 bases and J by 0 bases, and 17 bases separated the two germline ends. CDR1 is SNHLY and CDR2 is FYNNEI in the germline V gene. CDR3 nucleotides: TGTGCCAGCGCGTCAGGGACTGTGTATAGCAATCAGCCCCAGCATTTT. Translation: CASASGTVYSNQPQHF.

The CDR3 region is CASSDAGGYEQFF. The CDR3 DNA reads TGTGCCAGCAGTGACGCCGGGGGGTATGAGCAGTTCTTC. The chain links TRBV6-4 to TRBJ2-1; 7 bases fit TRBD2. The CDR3 covers 13 residues. Trimming cost V 2 bases and J 8 bases; bases outside gene matches: 3. Germline CDR1 MRHNA, CDR2 SNTAGT.

Only a few counts were recorded for this clonotype. The V and J genes are TRBV12-3 or TRBV12-4 and TRBJ2-7; D is unclear. The CDR3 is 13 amino acids. The V and J ends lost 6 bases and 3 bases respectively, with 12 bases between them. CDR3 protein: CASSPNELYEQYF. DNA for the CDR3: TGTGCCAGCAGCCCCAATGAGCTCTACGAGCAGTACTTC.

The chain is built from TRBV7-8 and TRBJ2-5; 9 bases are shared with TRBD1. The V gene end was trimmed by 0 bases and the J gene end by 7 bases; junction bases not matched to a gene: 9. There are 16 residues in the CDR3. CDR1 is SGHVS and CDR2 is FQNEAQ in the germline V gene. CDR3 DNA sequence: TGTGCCAGCAGCTTAGCGGGGGGGACAGGGACCGGGACCCAGTACTTC. This codes for CASSLAGGTGTGTQYF.

In its sample, this clonotype was seen a few times. V usage is TRBV11-1 and J usage is TRBJ2-7; D remains ambiguous. The CDR3 sequence is 15 residues long. Trimming took 4 bases from V and 6 from J, leaving 19 bases between them. Germline V CDR1 and CDR2: SGHAT, FQDESV (reference sequence). DNA for the CDR3: TGTGCCAGCAGCTATTCGGACGGATCGTTACGCGAGCAGTACTTC. It translates to CASSYSDGSLREQYF.

On this clonotype: One end of the junction is discordant with germline, which a read error may explain. The chain carries TRBV7-9 and TRBJ2-7, with D perhaps matching TRBD1 (6 bases). The CDR3 has 14 residues. Germline V gene sequence: CDR1 SEHNR, CDR2 FQNEAQ (reference sequence). This chain's CDR3 is CTSSLVGDNYEQYF. For the CDR3, the DNA is TGTACCAGCAGCTTAGTTGGGGACAACTACGAGCAGTACTTC. The full variable domain, with the rest looked up from reference TRBV7-9 and TRBJ2-7, is DTGVSQNPRHKITKRGQNVTFRCDPISEHNRLYWYRQTLGQGPEFLTYFQNEAQLEKSRLLSDRFSAERPKGSFSTLEIQRTEQGDSAMYLCTSSLVGDNYEQYFGPGTRLTVT.

The table lists this clonotype with a few counts. The chain joins TRBV7-9 to TRBJ1-2; 7 nucleotides match TRBD1. CDR1 is SEHNR, CDR2 FQNEAQ, per germline (reference sequence). The length of the CDR3 is 14 residues. The V and J ends lost 11 bases and 4 bases, in that order; junction bases with no gene match: 13. CDR3 coding DNA: TGTGCCTCGGACAGGACGAACCCACCCTATGGCTACACCTTC. It translates to CASDRTNPPYGYTF.

This clonotype was counted at least ten times. V and J are TRBV19 and TRBJ2-7, with D possibly being TRBD1 (5 bases). The CDR3 spans 13 residues. V was clipped by 4 bases and J by 3 bases, with 10 bases between them. CDR1 and CDR2 from the germline V gene are LNHDA and SQIVND (reference sequence). The CDR3 DNA is TGTGCCAGTAGTAGGCAGGGTGACTACGAGCAGTACTTC. Translation gives CASSRQGDYEQYF.

The rearrangement uses TRBV7-8 and TRBJ2-7, with 8 bases that match TRBD2. The trim removed 4 bases at V and 5 bases at J, leaving 10 bases unmatched. The CDR3 spans 15 residues. From germline, CDR1 is SGHVS and CDR2 FQNEAQ. DNA of the CDR3: TGTGCCAGCAGCTACAACGGGGGGGGGGCAGACGAGCAGTACTTC. Amino acids: CASSYNGGGADEQYF. Full variable domain (outside the CDR3, taken from reference TRBV7-8 and TRBJ2-7): GAGVSQSPRYKVAKRGQDVALRCDPISGHVSLFWYQQALGQGPEFLTYFQNEAQLDKSGLPSDRFFAERPEGSVSTLKIQRTQQEDSAVYLCASSYNGGGADEQYFGPGTRLTVT.

The chain carries TRBV20-1 and TRBJ2-5; 9 nucleotides align to TRBD1. Germline CDR1 is DFQATT and CDR2 is SNEGSKA (reference sequence). Trimming removed 7 bases from V and 3 bases from J; junction bases left unmatched: 0. There are 11 residues in the CDR3. CDR3 loop: CSGTGEETQYF. The CDR3 DNA reads TGCAGTGGGACAGGGGAAGAGACCCAGTACTTC.

This clonotype has a handful of counts. The chain combines TRBV2 with TRBJ2-2; D call uncertain. The CDR3 spans 15 residues. The germline V gene has CDR1 SNHLY and CDR2 FYNNEI. V lost 3 bases and J 4 bases, leaving 12 bases between the germline ends. DNA for the CDR3: TGTGCCAGCAGTGATATTGGGGTGGGCACCGGGGAGCTGTTTTTT. Translated: CASSDIGVGTGELFF. Together with reference TRBV2 and TRBJ2-2, the CDR3 gives the full variable domain: EPEVTQTPSHQVTQMGQEVILRCVPISNHLYFYWYRQILGQKVEFLVSFYNNEISEKSEIFDDQFSVERPDGSNFTLKIRSTKLEDSAMYFCASSDIGVGTGELFFGEGSRLTVL.

This chain uses TRBV12-5 with TRBJ2-2; possible D gene TRBD2, 6 bases. The CDR3 is made up of 15 amino acids. The V gene's germline CDR1 is LGHNT and CDR2 FRNRAP. V lost 3 bases, J lost 6 bases, and 14 bases lay in between. The CDR3 loop is CASGFRLGGPGELFF. The CDR3 DNA sequence: TGTGCTAGTGGTTTCCGACTAGGAGGGCCCGGGGAGCTGTTTTTT.

CDR3 nucleotide sequence: TGTGCCAGCAGCTTATCGTCCGGGACAGGGGGCACAGATACGCAGTATTTT. This encodes CASSLSSGTGGTDTQYF. This chain links TRBV7-8 with TRBJ2-3; TRBD1 aligns across 10 bases. CDR3 size: 17 residues. Germline trimming cut 2 bases from V and 1 base from J; bases unmatched to any gene: 6. Germline V CDR1 and CDR2: SGHVS, FQNEAQ.

This clonotype was detected ten times or more. The rearrangement joins TRBV6-5 to TRBJ2-2, with D perhaps TRBD2 (6 bases). The CDR3 consists of 16 residues. V lost 0 bases and J lost 1, with 9 bases in between. Germline V gene lookup returns CDR1 MNHEY and CDR2 SVGAGI. CDR3 amino acids: CASSYSPSENTGELFF. CDR3 in DNA: TGTGCCAGCAGTTACTCGCCTAGCGAGAACACCGGGGAGCTGTTTTTT.

The genes are TRBV6-2 or TRBV6-3 and TRBJ2-2; D is perhaps TRBD1 (6 bases). The CDR3 has 14 residues. Deletions cut 0 bases from V and 6 bases from J, with 8 bases between. CDR1 and CDR2 from the germline V gene are MNHEY and SVGEGT. CDR3 in amino acids: CASSYSQGSGELFF. The CDR3 DNA follows: TGTGCCAGCAGTTACTCACAGGGTTCCGGGGAGCTGTTTTTT.

This clonotype was recorded a few times. The chain combines TRBV6-1 with TRBJ2-1; tentatively, D is TRBD1 (5 bases). Trimming removed 2 bases from V and 0 bases from J, with 8 bases in between. The CDR3 covers 15 residues. CDR1 and CDR2 from the germline V gene are MNHNS and SASEGT. The DNA for the CDR3 is TGTGCCAGCAGTGAAAAAAGGGGCTCCTACAATGAGCAGTTCTTC. It yields the protein CASSEKRGSYNEQFF.